This TCR beta chain derives from a study of T cell responses to AZD1222 COVID-19 vaccine. Worth noting for this clone: The antigen is unknown.

Study-wide results and caveats: Donors in the cohort were predominantly white British and more often female, and clonal diversity was possibly underestimated.

The CDR3 runs to 15 residues. V gave up 1 base and J gave up 3 bases, with 13 bases separating them. CDR1 and CDR2 (germline): SGHRS, YFSETQ. Repertoires were generated with immunoSEQ multiplex PCR, while TCRdb's copy carries only in-frame clones and drops some. The sample has 200,000 to 300,000 clones, over 85% seen once. This chain connects TRBV5-1 to TRBJ1-1; D not certain. Material: peripheral blood, obtained on day 0 of AZD1222 vaccination. The receptor comes from an adult in good health. Here the CDR3 reads CASSLTNPGYTEAFF. CDR3 nucleotides: TGCGCCAGCAGCTTGACGAACCCCGGATACACTGAAGCTTTCTTT.